This T cell receptor beta chain is from a study of cytomegalovirus exposure and HLA in healthy donors. The primer mix had 60 Vbeta and 13 Jbeta primers. Sequencing used immunoSEQ multiplex PCR; TCRdb keeps in-frame clones, though not all of them. Across more than 140,000 clones, the top ten clones capture 2.2% of the sample. About this clone itself: Its antigen is currently unknown.

Broader study findings: Per published reports, the classifier diagnosed cytomegalovirus status with high specificity and sensitivity. Information on immune exposure was restricted to one variable (CMV serostatus). An observed cluster of highly shared sequence variants was recorded as a likely sequencing artifact.

CDR1 is MNHNS and CDR2 is SASEGT in the germline V gene. With 4 bases clipped from V and 0 bases from J, the junction kept 5 bases outside the gene matches. This CDR3 has 15 residues. Sequencing was carried out using PBMCs. V gene TRBV6-1 combines with J gene TRBJ2-7; 8 bases align to TRBD1. The clonotype was recovered from a woman between 18 and 29 years old in good health and CMV-seronegative. The CDR3 loop reads CASSVGQGSSYEQYF. The CDR3 DNA reads as TGTGCCAGCAGTGTTGGACAGGGCAGCTCCTACGAGCAGTACTTC.